A single sample gave rise to the 22 T cell receptor beta chains below, sequenced in a study of blood T cell repertoires in COVID-19. The protocol was immunoSEQ multiplex PCR, while the TCRdb copy is restricted to in-frame clones and leaves out a portion. Among some 150,000 clones listed, approximately 87% were seen once. The specimen was peripheral blood. Receptors originate from a human donor in a cohort sampled during active COVID-19.

This clone was seen more than once but under ten times. V is TRBV11-3 and J is TRBJ2-7, with a tentative D call TRBD1 (6 bases). The CDR3 totals 13 residues. The ends were cut back, 3 bases at V and 2 bases at J, with 8 bases in the middle. The V gene's germline CDR1 is SGHNT and CDR2 YENEEA. CDR3 protein: CASSFSGAYEQYV. CDR3 DNA sequence: TGTGCCAGCAGCTTCTCAGGGGCCTACGAGCAGTACGTC.

J is TRBJ1-5 and V is TRBV6-5, with D maybe TRBD1 (6 bases). There are 14 residues in the CDR3. The V gene's germline CDR1 is MNHEY and CDR2 SVGAGI. Between the trimmed V and J ends, which lost 7 bases and 2 bases, there was a span of 12 bases. The CDR3 spells CASTGTHRNQPQHF. Here the CDR3 DNA reads TGTGCCAGCACCGGGACACACCGCAATCAGCCCCAGCATTTT.

The chain recombines TRBV7-9 with TRBJ2-2; 12 bases fit TRBD2. This CDR3 has 18 residues. The germline gives CDR1 SEHNR, CDR2 FQNEAQ (reference sequence). J lost 5 bases, V lost 5 bases, and 12 bases had no gene match. As DNA, the CDR3 is TGTGCCAGCAGCCCCCACCCTAGCGGGAGGGCGTGGACCGGGGAGCTGTTTTTT. This gives the protein CASSPHPSGRAWTGELFF. The whole variable domain, remainder taken from reference TRBV7-9 and TRBJ2-2, is DTGVSQNPRHKITKRGQNVTFRCDPISEHNRLYWYRQTLGQGPEFLTYFQNEAQLEKSRLLSDRFSAERPKGSFSTLEIQRTEQGDSAMYLCASSPHPSGRAWTGELFFGEGSRLTVL.

The rearrangement uses TRBV6-5 and TRBJ1-1; 7 bases match TRBD1. Per germline, CDR1 MNHEY and CDR2 SVGAGI. The trim removed 4 bases at V and 1 base at J, leaving 6 bases unmatched. The CDR3 runs to 15 residues. Here the CDR3 reads CASSSRDSKNTEAFF. The DNA of the CDR3 is TGTGCCAGCAGTTCCAGGGACAGCAAGAACACTGAAGCTTTCTTT.

This clone was seen a few times. V is TRBV7-2 and J is TRBJ2-1; the D gene is possibly TRBD2 (6 bases). V was clipped by 5 bases and J by 6 bases, with 20 bases between them. Germline values: CDR1 SGHTA, CDR2 FQGNSA. CDR3 length equals 16 residues. The CDR3 bases are TGTGCCAGCAGCCCCCGCGCGGGGCGGGGCTCCAATGAGCAGTTCTTC. Amino acid sequence: CASSPRAGRGSNEQFF.

This chain uses TRBV12-5 with TRBJ2-7; D not certain. Per the germline V gene, CDR1 is LGHNT and CDR2 is FRNRAP. The V and J ends lost 0 bases and 6 bases respectively, with 12 bases between them. The CDR3 has 14 amino acids. The CDR3 here is CASGLVRRVLEQYF. The CDR3 DNA is TGTGCTAGTGGTTTGGTTCGCCGTGTACTCGAGCAGTACTTC.

This chain uses TRBV12-3 or TRBV12-4 with TRBJ1-4; 7 nucleotides line up with TRBD1. Losses at the gene ends were 6 bases for V and 12 bases for J; bases not matched to a gene: 7. This CDR3 contains 12 residues. The CDR3 DNA is TGTGCCAGCAGCAACTCCGACAGGGAACTGTTTTTT. Amino acid sequence: CASSNSDRELFF.

The chain carries TRBV24-1 and TRBJ1-2, with D unresolved. In germline, CDR1 is KGHDR, CDR2 SFDVKD. This CDR3 has 14 amino acids. V dropped 1 base and J dropped 1 base, with 6 bases sitting between them. The CDR3 sequence: CATSDFIYNYGYTF. CDR3 nucleotide sequence: TGTGCCACCAGTGATTTCATCTATAACTATGGCTACACCTTC.

V is TRBV6-2 or TRBV6-3 and J is TRBJ2-6; tentatively, D is TRBD1 (5 bases). Germline CDR1 and CDR2: MNHEY and SVGEGT. V lost 1 base, J lost 0 bases, and 10 bases lay in between. The CDR3 contains 17 residues. DNA for the CDR3: TGTGCCAGCAGTTACTGGGGCTTTGGCTCTGGGGCCAACGTCCTGACTTTC. Protein sequence: CASSYWGFGSGANVLTF.

This clone was recorded many times. The chain has TRBV4-1 and TRBJ1-2; D call uncertain. The CDR3 totals 16 residues. Trimming took off 4 bases at V and 1 base at J, with 16 bases between the two ends. Per germline, CDR1 MGHRA and CDR2 YSYEKL. The CDR3 DNA reads as TGCGCCAGCAGCCCCCGAGGTATAGCCCATAACTATGGCTACACCTTC. This codes for CASSPRGIAHNYGYTF.

V gene TRBV18 combines with J gene TRBJ2-3, with 7 positions matching TRBD2. The germline V gene has CDR1 KGHSH and CDR2 LQKENI. This CDR3 contains 15 residues. Trimming cost V 4 bases and J 0 bases; bases outside gene matches: 4. CDR3 sequence: CASSLSGTSTDTQYF. The CDR3 nucleotides read TGTGCCAGCTCACTGAGCGGGACTAGCACAGATACGCAGTATTTT.

This clone appeared a single time. This chain uses TRBV5-1 with TRBJ2-7; no definite D call. This CDR3 contains 14 residues. The germline gives CDR1 SGHRS, CDR2 YFSETQ. Trimming took off 0 bases at V and 0 bases at J, with 7 bases between the two ends. CDR3 loop: CASSLGGSSYEQYV. The CDR3 DNA reads as TGCGCCAGCAGCTTGGGCGGCTCCTCCTACGAGCAGTACGTC.

V and J are TRBV6-2 or TRBV6-3 and TRBJ1-5, with 7 bases fitting TRBD1. The CDR3 extends over 14 amino acids. Looked up from germline, CDR1 is MNHEY and CDR2 is SVGEGT. The junction had 5 bases not matched to a gene; V was cut back by 4 bases and J by 5 bases. CDR3 sequence: CASSWGRGDQPQHF. The CDR3 DNA reads as TGTGCCAGCAGTTGGGGCAGGGGGGATCAGCCCCAGCATTTT.

The CDR3 protein is CASSMSYGYTF. Written as DNA, the CDR3 is TGTGCCAGCAGTATGAGCTATGGCTACACCTTC. This chain joins TRBV6-2 or TRBV6-3 and TRBJ1-2, with unresolved D. The CDR3 loop spans 11 amino acids. Germline V gene data show CDR1 as MNHEY and CDR2 as SVGEGT. Trimming stripped 5 bases from V and 4 bases from J, with 5 bases between.

This sequence joins TRBV7-2 and TRBJ1-5; 8 nucleotides line up with TRBD1. Germline V gene data show CDR1 as SGHTA and CDR2 as FQGNSA. V shed 3 bases, J shed 7 bases, and the junction held 5 bases outside the gene matches. The CDR3 is 14 amino acids. The CDR3 sequence: CASSFNRGGQPQHF. CDR3 in DNA: TGTGCCAGCAGCTTCAACAGGGGGGGACAGCCCCAGCATTTT.

The gene calls are TRBV7-2 and TRBJ1-3; 8 positions match TRBD1. The CDR3 is made up of 14 amino acids. CDR1 is SGHTA and CDR2 is FQGNSA in the germline V gene. V lost 2 bases, J lost 8 bases, and 5 bases stayed unmatched. DNA for the CDR3: TGTGCCAGCAGCTTACGACAGGGGCCATACACCATATATTTT. This gives the protein CASSLRQGPYTIYF.

The chain employs TRBV9 and TRBJ2-6; TRBD1 matches 10 bases. Germline CDR1 and CDR2: SGDLS and YYNGEE. This CDR3 has 18 residues. The V segment lost 5 bases and the J segment 2 bases; nucleotides outside the gene matches: 10. The CDR3 bases are TGTGCCAGCAGTAGAGAAGGGGACAGGGGCGCTGGGGCCAACGTCCTGACTTTC. Protein product: CASSREGDRGAGANVLTF.

Here the CDR3 reads CASSNLAGAPDTQYF. CDR3 DNA sequence: TGTGCCAGCAGCAACCTAGCGGGAGCCCCAGATACGCAGTATTTT. The chain is built from TRBV7-2 and TRBJ2-3; 10 bases are a match to TRBD2. After removal of 5 bases from V and 4 bases from J, the junction contained 6 bases not matched to a gene. Per germline, CDR1 SGHTA and CDR2 FQGNSA. The CDR3 is 15 residues long.

V is TRBV21-1 and J is TRBJ2-2; the D segment call TRBD2 is taken from the table without a DNA check. TRBV21-1 is annotated as a pseudogene. CDR3 length: 16 residues. The CDR3 is CASSKGELAPTGELFF. The CDR3 bases are TGTGCCAGCAGCAAAGGGGAGCTAGCGCCCACCGGGGAGCTGTTTTTT.

In its sample, this clone was seen once. This chain uses TRBV6-5 with TRBJ2-1; 8 bases are shared with TRBD1. V dropped 6 bases and J dropped 2; count of bases not matched to a gene: 6. The CDR3 has 15 residues. CDR1 and CDR2 (germline): MNHEY, SVGAGI. The CDR3 region is CASSLDRDAYNEQFF. DNA for the CDR3: TGTGCCAGCAGCCTGGACAGGGACGCCTACAATGAGCAGTTCTTC.

The chain is built from TRBV18 and TRBJ2-1; TRBD2 agrees at 13 bases. J gave up 9 bases and V 1 base, and 9 bases lay outside the gene matches. Germline assignment: CDR1 KGHSH and CDR2 LQKENI. This CDR3 has 17 amino acids. CDR3 bases: TGTGCCAGCTCACCACGAACTAGCGGGGGGGCGCAGGGTGAGCAGTTCTTC. Protein product: CASSPRTSGGAQGEQFF.

The chain combines TRBV6-2 or TRBV6-3 with TRBJ2-1; TRBD2 matches at 9 bases. CDR3 length: 14 residues. CDR1 MNHEY and CDR2 SVGEGT come from the germline V gene. The junction had 1 base not matched to a gene; V was cut back by 5 bases and J by 2 bases. The CDR3 bases are TGTGCCAGCAGTCGACTAGCGGCCTACAATGAGCAGTTCTTC. Translation: CASSRLAAYNEQFF.